This T cell receptor beta chain stems from a study of shared clonotypes between healthy human individuals. Only in-frame clones appear in the TCRdb table, and some are missing; sequencing was by immunoSEQ multiplex PCR. The sample has about 470,000 clones; roughly 83% are singletons. CDR3 length equals 14 residues. Trimming removed 4 bases at V and 2 bases at J, with 13 bases between. Germline lookup yields CDR1 SGHRS and CDR2 YFSETQ. Material: PBMCs. The receptor comes from a woman aged 40 to 49 in good health. Some clones in this sample may be carry-over from other donors' samples. V gene TRBV5-1 combines with J gene TRBJ2-7; D possibly matches TRBD1 or TRBD2 (5 bases each). CDR3 DNA sequence: TGCGCCAGCAGCATAGCCGGGACGGCCTACGAGCAGTACTTC. The encoded protein is CASSIAGTAYEQYF.